The next 26 T cell receptor beta chains were all read from a single sample in a study of T cells in Graves' hyperthyroidism and ophthalmopathy. Regions amplified from RNA transcripts were the TCR beta CDR3 regions. The primer set for the first-round RT-PCR of the TCR CDR3 was HTBI. In TCRdb, the multiplex PCR reads were re-called with MiXCR into one record per CDR3 protein. The table lists some 200,000 distinct CDR3 sequences, 17% of them singletons. Sequenced sample: blood. The receptors come from a woman between 45 and 65 years old with Graves' hyperthyroidism.

This clonotype was seen a few times. This chain uses TRBV4-1 with TRBJ1-4; TRBD1 agrees at 8 bases. Germline values: CDR1 MGHRA, CDR2 YSYEKL. The ends lost 4 bases at V and 3 bases at J; junction bases unmatched: 4. The CDR3 runs 15 residues. DNA for the CDR3: TGCGCCAGCAGCCCCGACAGGGGACCTAATGAAAAACTGTTTTTT. Translation: CASSPDRGPNEKLFF.

This clonotype was observed at least ten times. The V call is TRBV27, the J call TRBJ1-1; the match to TRBD1 covers 9 bases. From germline, CDR1 is MNHEY and CDR2 SMNVEV (reference sequence). V lost 6 bases, J lost 4 bases, and 3 bases stayed unmatched. This CDR3 spans 13 amino acids. Here the CDR3 DNA reads TGTGCCAGCAGGACAGGGGGGAGCACTGAAGCTTTCTTT. It is translated as CASRTGGSTEAFF.

The V gene is TRBV11-2, the J gene TRBJ1-5; TRBD1 matches 9 bases. V was clipped by 1 base and J by 0 bases; unmatched bases: 10. This CDR3 spans 19 amino acids. Germline CDR1 is SGHAT and CDR2 is FQNNGV. Here the CDR3 DNA reads TGTGCCAGCAGCTTAGGCCGCCGGGACAGGGAGGATAGCAATCAGCCCCAGCATTTT. It is translated as CASSLGRRDREDSNQPQHF.

Concerning this clonotype: This may be a read error: a much more frequent sequence differs by one nucleotide. This rearrangement joins TRBV2 to TRBJ2-4, with D maybe TRBD1 (6 bases). CDR1 SNHLY and CDR2 FYNNEI come from the germline V gene. Deletions cut 6 bases from V and 2 bases from J, with 17 bases between. The CDR3 is 16 residues long. CDR3 region: CASSDTGSLTKNIQYF. The CDR3 DNA follows: TGTGCCAGCAGCGATACAGGGTCCCTGACCAAAAACATTCAGTACTTC.

The chain employs TRBV30 and TRBJ2-1; 15 bases fit TRBD2. The germline CDR1 and CDR2 sequences are GTSNPN and SVGIG (reference sequence). J gave up 2 bases and V 2 bases, and 7 bases lay outside the gene matches. There are 18 residues in the CDR3. CDR3 sequence (DNA): TGTGCCTGGAGTATCGGGACTAGCGGGAGGAGTCCCTACAATGAGCAGTTCTTC. Translated: CAWSIGTSGRSPYNEQFF.

This clonotype was counted ten times or more. This chain joins TRBV7-8 and TRBJ2-5, with D perhaps TRBD2 (6 bases). Deletions cut 4 bases from V and 3 bases from J, with 12 bases between. Germline V CDR1 and CDR2: SGHVS, FQNEAQ. The CDR3 extends over 14 amino acids. The CDR3 DNA reads TGTGCCAGCAGCTCAACCGGGAGTAAAGAGACCCAGTACTTC. Its translation: CASSSTGSKETQYF. Full variable domain (outside the CDR3, taken from reference TRBV7-8 and TRBJ2-5): GAGVSQSPRYKVAKRGQDVALRCDPISGHVSLFWYQQALGQGPEFLTYFQNEAQLDKSGLPSDRFFAERPEGSVSTLKIQRTQQEDSAVYLCASSSTGSKETQYFGPGTRLLVL.

This clonotype was seen at least ten times. The chain joins TRBV3-1 to TRBJ2-2; a weak D match, TRBD2 (5 bases). The V end was cut by 1 base, the J end by 4 bases, with 7 bases between. The germline gives CDR1 LGHDT, CDR2 YNNKEL (reference sequence). The CDR3 is made up of 14 amino acids. In DNA form, the CDR3 reads TGTGCCAGCAGCCAAGGCGGGCCCACCGGGGAGCTGTTTTTT. Translation gives CASSQGGPTGELFF.

This clonotype was seen a few times. The V call is TRBV5-1, the J call TRBJ2-2; 10 nucleotides line up with TRBD2. There are 17 residues in the CDR3. J lost 4 bases, V lost 0 bases, and 6 bases had no gene match. Germline CDR1 reads SGHRS; CDR2 reads YFSETQ. The CDR3 loop reads CASSLGGTSVTTGELFF. As DNA, the CDR3 is TGCGCCAGCAGCTTGGGGGGGACTAGCGTCACCACCGGGGAGCTGTTTTTT.

This clonotype has only a few counts. The rearrangement links TRBV11-3 to TRBJ2-2; 8 nucleotides agree with TRBD2. The V gene's germline CDR1 is SGHNT and CDR2 YENEEA. The CDR3 is 18 residues long. V dropped 5 bases and J dropped 7; count of bases not matched to a gene: 18. CDR3 sequence: CASSITPGGSGGYGELFF. The DNA of the CDR3 is TGTGCCAGCAGCATCACCCCGGGGGGGAGTGGGGGCTACGGGGAGCTGTTTTTT.

This chain connects TRBV6-5 to TRBJ2-7; the match to TRBD2 covers 15 bases. CDR3 length: 18 amino acids. Germline V CDR1 and CDR2: MNHEY, SVGAGI. The V and J ends lost 0 bases and 3 bases, in that order; junction bases with no gene match: 6. CDR3 sequence: CASSYSGTSGRTYYEQYF. The CDR3 DNA reads as TGTGCCAGCAGTTACTCGGGGACTAGCGGGAGGACATACTACGAGCAGTACTTC.

At least ten counts were recorded for this clonotype. The rearrangement uses TRBV7-2 and TRBJ2-7, with unresolved D. Trimming took off 3 bases at V and 1 base at J, with 10 bases between the two ends. Germline V gene lookup returns CDR1 SGHTA and CDR2 FQGNSA. This CDR3 has 14 amino acids. The CDR3 loop reads CASSFNRLSYEQYF. CDR3 bases: TGTGCCAGCAGCTTCAACCGACTTTCCTACGAGCAGTACTTC.

This clonotype was observed at least ten times. The chain couples TRBV11-2 to TRBJ2-3; D is unclear. V lost 5 bases to trimming and J lost 6 bases, with 18 bases between them. CDR3 length: 15 residues. CDR1 and CDR2 from the germline V gene are SGHAT and FQNNGV. CDR3 sequence reads: CASSPRGSTWDTQYF. As DNA, the CDR3 is TGTGCCAGCAGCCCTCGCGGAAGTACATGGGATACGCAGTATTTT.

The table lists this clonotype with a few counts. The chain couples TRBV6-1 to TRBJ2-1; 10 nucleotides line up with TRBD1. The trim removed 3 bases at V and 7 bases at J, leaving 6 bases unmatched. CDR3 length: 15 residues. From germline, CDR1 is MNHNS and CDR2 SASEGT. CDR3 DNA: TGTGCCAGCAGTGACTCTGGGACAGGGGATAATGAGCAGTTCTTC. Translated: CASSDSGTGDNEQFF.

The gene calls are TRBV7-2 and TRBJ2-7, with TRBD2 as a possible D gene (6 bases). Trimming left V 1 base short and J 1 base short, with 14 bases between. Looked up from germline, CDR1 is SGHTA and CDR2 is FQGNSA. The CDR3 totals 16 residues. CDR3 in DNA: TGTGCCAGCAGCTTAGAGAGCGGGCATAATTCCTACGAGCAGTACTTC. It translates to CASSLESGHNSYEQYF.

The V call is TRBV7-8, the J call TRBJ2-5; tentative D call: TRBD2 (6 bases). CDR1 is SGHVS and CDR2 is FQNEAQ in the germline V gene. This CDR3 is built from 18 residues. V was shortened by 5 bases and J by 0 bases, with 22 bases between the two germline ends. The CDR3 loop is CASSPARGLPNDQETQYF. The CDR3 bases are TGTGCCAGCAGCCCCGCGCGAGGACTACCGAACGACCAAGAGACCCAGTACTTC.

This clonotype showed up many times. This chain joins TRBV29-1 and TRBJ2-5; the match to TRBD2 covers 9 bases. The V segment lost 7 bases and the J segment 5 bases; nucleotides outside the gene matches: 11. This CDR3 region has 14 residues. The germline CDR1 and CDR2 sequences are SQVTM and ANQGSEA. The CDR3 loop reads CSGTLSGRDETQYF. The CDR3 region has the DNA TGCAGCGGCACCCTTAGCGGGAGAGACGAGACCCAGTACTTC.

Comments on this clonotype: It may be a read error: a sequence one base away is much more abundant. The V gene is TRBV6-2 or TRBV6-3, the J gene TRBJ1-1; 7 bases map to TRBD1. This CDR3 contains 13 residues. Germline V gene sequence: CDR1 MNHEY, CDR2 SVGEGT. Trimming took 6 bases from V and 7 from J; bases not matched to a gene: 8. The CDR3 DNA follows: TGTGCCAGCAGCCTTACAGGGGACATTGAAGCTTTCTTT. Translating gives CASSLTGDIEAFF.

Comment on this clonotype: The germline gene is not matched at one end of the junction; a read error may be the cause. The rearrangement joins TRBV27 to TRBJ1-2; the match to TRBD1 covers 7 bases. This CDR3 comprises 14 residues. Germline V lookup: CDR1 MNHEY, CDR2 SMNVEV (reference sequence). The CDR3 DNA sequence: TGTGCCAGCAGGGGGGGGACAGCTAATTATGGCTACACCTTC. This codes for CASRGGTANYGYTF.

Comment on this clonotype: This may stem from a read error, because a much larger clone lies one nucleotide away. The chain employs TRBV6-1 and TRBJ2-7; 9 bases are shared with TRBD2. The end of the DNA fits TRBJ2-1 better, so the J call may be wrong. There are 14 residues in the CDR3. The germline V gene has CDR1 MNHNS and CDR2 SASEGT. CDR3 coding DNA: TGTGCCAGCGGACGCAAACTAGCGGGCCACGAGCAGTTCTTC. Translation gives CASGRKLAGHEQFF.

This clonotype was observed at least ten times. The gene calls are TRBV3-1 and TRBJ2-1; tentative D call: TRBD1 (5 bases). This CDR3 has 13 residues. V was clipped by 2 bases and J by 7 bases, with 9 bases between them. Germline V CDR1 and CDR2: LGHDT, YNNKEL (reference sequence). The CDR3 loop reads CASSQRQGNEQFF. The CDR3 DNA follows: TGTGCCAGCAGCCAACGGCAGGGAAATGAGCAGTTCTTC.

This clonotype was recorded many times. The V gene is TRBV3-1, the J gene TRBJ2-3; weak D call: TRBD1 (5 bases). Trimming left V 8 bases short and J 6 bases short, with 12 bases between. This CDR3 spans 12 amino acids. Per the germline V gene, CDR1 is LGHDT and CDR2 is YNNKEL (reference sequence). CDR3 region: CASGALWDTQYF. DNA of the CDR3: TGTGCCAGCGGGGCTCTGTGGGATACGCAGTATTTT.

This clonotype has a handful of counts. This chain links TRBV20-1 with TRBJ2-2; TRBD2 aligns across 9 bases. The ends lost 1 base at V and 4 bases at J; junction bases unmatched: 1. The CDR3 length is 14 residues. The germline gives CDR1 DFQATT, CDR2 SNEGSKA (reference sequence). CDR3 bases: TGCAGTGCTAGAGGGCGGGGGGGCACCGGGGAGCTGTTTTTT. Residues: CSARGRGGTGELFF.

The V and J genes are TRBV7-3 and TRBJ1-1; D unresolved. Between the trimmed V and J ends, which lost 2 bases and 2 bases, there was a span of 15 bases. CDR3 size: 16 residues. Germline CDR1 SGHTA, CDR2 FQGTGA. CDR3 DNA: TGTGCCAGCAGCTTATGGGGTGGAGGATCAAACACTGAAGCTTTCTTT. Translating it yields CASSLWGGGSNTEAFF.

This clonotype was recorded a few times. V usage is TRBV19 and J usage is TRBJ1-2; 7 bases align to TRBD1. J gave up 8 bases and V 1 base, and 7 bases lay outside the gene matches. The CDR3 loop spans 14 amino acids. CDR1 LNHDA and CDR2 SQIVND come from the germline V gene (reference sequence). The chain's CDR3 is CASSIAAGGGGYTF. Written as DNA, the CDR3 is TGTGCCAGTAGTATAGCGGCAGGGGGAGGCGGCTACACCTTC.

In this sample, this clonotype turned up many times. The chain couples TRBV11-2 to TRBJ2-5, with TRBD2 matching 8 bases. CDR3 size: 15 residues. Germline CDR1 reads SGHAT; CDR2 reads FQNNGV. After removal of 1 base from V and 5 bases from J, the junction contained 6 bases not matched to a gene. The CDR3 DNA sequence: TGTGCCAGCAGCTTAGGCGGGAGGTTAGCGGAGACCCAGTACTTC. It is translated as CASSLGGRLAETQYF. The complete variable domain, with remaining parts taken from reference TRBV11-2 and TRBJ2-5, reads EAGVAQSPRYKIIEKRQSVAFWCNPISGHATLYWYQQILGQGPKLLIQFQNNGVVDDSQLPKDRFSAERLKGVDSTLKIQPAKLEDSAVYLCASSLGGRLAETQYFGPGTRLLVL.

At least ten counts were recorded for this clonotype. The chain uses TRBV3-1 and TRBJ1-1, with 9 bases identical to TRBD1. Germline assignment: CDR1 LGHDT and CDR2 YNNKEL (reference sequence). This CDR3 is built from 13 residues. Unmatched junction bases numbered 9, after V lost 5 bases and J lost 11 bases. The CDR3 protein is CASSIARDREAFF. DNA of the CDR3: TGTGCCAGCAGCATAGCCCGGGACAGGGAGGCTTTCTTT.